Sequencing of this T cell receptor (beta chain) was carried out in a study of human T cells and chemical hapten exposure. Study at large: Donors were sensitized with 2% DPC on the upper inner arm. On the upper back, patch tests were applied with 0.01% DPC and read at 6 days.

Germline CDR1 is SGHTA and CDR2 is FQGTGA. Trimming stripped 5 bases from V and 7 bases from J, with 14 bases between. The CDR3 is 14 residues long. This sample's time point: patch test 2, 6 weeks after DPC sensitization. Documented treatment: therapeutic diphenylcyclopropenone sensitization with weekly scalp DPC. MiXCR, applied by TCRdb to the RACE reads, yields one record per CDR3 protein. The sample has fewer than 100,000 distinct CDR3 sequences, around a tenth seen once. Study-wide results and caveats: No change in TCRs above 1 in 1000 frequency was produced by DPC sensitization. Patch test score tracked positively with PT1 expanded TCR counts.

With regard to this clonotype: Its antigen is unknown.

This specimen consisted of whole blood, obtained in connection with sensitization to the hapten diphenylcyclopropenone (DPC). The clonotype comes from a man younger than 30 with alopecia areata. Some clones in this sample may be carry-over from other donors' samples. V is TRBV7-3 and J is TRBJ2-2, with a tentative D call TRBD1 (5 bases). CDR3 in DNA: TGTGCCAGCAGCCTCTGGCAGGGTGGCGGGGAGCTGTTTTTT. Translating gives CASSLWQGGGELFF.